This T cell receptor beta chain appears in the sequencing data of a study of blood T cell repertoires in COVID-19 (dated by TCRdb to about 2020). As for the study more broadly: Samples covering the acute and convalescent phases of COVID-19 were provided by collaborators in the United States, Italy and Spain. The material from the prospective study consisted of cDNA or gDNA derived from T cells, B-cell-depleted T cells, or PBMCs. Subjects who had been exposed to COVID-19, were actively infected with it, or had recovered from it provided the deeply sampled blood TCRbeta repertoires that made up the dataset. The repertoires were made available in a free public database intended to serve as a resource for research on the immune response to SARS-CoV-2. The samples were drawn from the first 160 participants of the ongoing ImmuneRACE study and from 950 to 1,500 subjects provided by 6 global collaborators. A de-identified subject ID, COVID-19 status, age in years and sex were almost always included in the sample metadata. Where available, HLA class I and class II types were taken from metadata supplied by the sample provider and were not determined by assay-based typing.

The immunoSEQ Assay, a bias-controlled multiplex PCR, was used to amplify TCRbeta CDR3 regions from genomic DNA. The original methods were these. Nucleated cell counts per sample were estimated from amplification of reference gene primers within the assay. To quantify the absolute abundance of each unique TCRbeta CDR3 rearrangement, sequence reads were collapsed and filtered. For each sample, productive Simpson clonality was calculated by taking the square root of Simpson's diversity index across productive rearrangements. What TCRdb holds here is the immuneACCESS table cut down to in-frame rearrangements. Part of the clones is not present; checked against another copy, under half of the missing clones reflect an unresolved V gene, and the others are unexplained. The V and J calls and clone size come from that table; D and trimming were worked out from the DNA. A total of 250,000 to 350,000 clones appear in this sample, about nine tenths of them only once. The ten largest clones capture 2.9% of the sample.

With respect to this clone: No cognate antigen has been identified for it. No per-base quality is available; no much larger clone lies one base away.

What the study reported, not specific to this receptor: Clinical and demographic metadata were provided uncurated, with the amount varying by source and participant.

One collaborating source in Seattle enrolled patients while the patients were actively infected and followed the patients over time throughout the course of disease. The collaborating institutions used their own protocols to collect whole blood in K2EDTA tubes. For TCRbeta analysis, collaborators shipped samples as frozen whole blood, isolated PBMCs, or DNA extracted from either of those sample types. The clonotype comes from a woman in her twenties or thirties with COVID-19, enrolled during active disease. The sequenced sample was peripheral blood.

The nucleotide sequence reads TGTGCCAGCAGCCCAGGTGGGTGGGAGACCCAGTACTTC. Translated, it reads CASSPGGWETQYF. The chain employs TRBV11-2 and TRBJ2-5; the D gene remains uncertain. The junction carries 12 bases between V and J, which are trimmed by 5 bases and 5 bases respectively. Its CDR3 holds 13 amino acids, cysteine through phenylalanine. The DNA shown is the 39-base CDR3, in frame from base 1. CDR1 and CDR2, looked up from the germline V gene, are SGHAT and FQNNGV.